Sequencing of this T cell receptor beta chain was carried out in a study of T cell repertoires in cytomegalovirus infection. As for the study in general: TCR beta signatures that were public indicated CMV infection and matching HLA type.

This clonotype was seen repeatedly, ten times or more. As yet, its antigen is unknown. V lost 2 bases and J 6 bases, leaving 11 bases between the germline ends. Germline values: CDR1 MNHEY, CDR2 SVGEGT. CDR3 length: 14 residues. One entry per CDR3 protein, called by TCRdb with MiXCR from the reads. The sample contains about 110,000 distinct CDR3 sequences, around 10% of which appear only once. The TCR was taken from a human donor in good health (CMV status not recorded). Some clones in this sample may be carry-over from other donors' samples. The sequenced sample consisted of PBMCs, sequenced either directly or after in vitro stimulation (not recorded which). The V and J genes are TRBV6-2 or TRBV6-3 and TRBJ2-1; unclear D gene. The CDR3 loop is CASSYPYRANEQFF. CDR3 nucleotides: TGTGCCAGCAGTTACCCCTACCGGGCCAATGAGCAGTTCTTC.